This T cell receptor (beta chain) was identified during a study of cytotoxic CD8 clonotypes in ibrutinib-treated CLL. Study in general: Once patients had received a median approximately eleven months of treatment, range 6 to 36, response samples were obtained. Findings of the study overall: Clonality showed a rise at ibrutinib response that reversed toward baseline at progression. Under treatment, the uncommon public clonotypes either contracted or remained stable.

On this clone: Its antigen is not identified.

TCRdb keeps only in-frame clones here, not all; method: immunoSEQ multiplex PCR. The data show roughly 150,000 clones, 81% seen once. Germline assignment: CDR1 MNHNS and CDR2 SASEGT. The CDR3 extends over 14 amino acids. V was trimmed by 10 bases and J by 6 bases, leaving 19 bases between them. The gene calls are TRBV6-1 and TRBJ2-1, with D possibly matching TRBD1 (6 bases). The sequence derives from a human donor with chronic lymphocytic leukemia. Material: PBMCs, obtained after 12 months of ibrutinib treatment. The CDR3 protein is CATSAGTIANEQFF. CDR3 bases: TGTGCCACTTCCGCCGGGACAATCGCCAATGAGCAGTTCTTC.